Listed below are T cell receptor beta chains from one sample, sequenced in a study of shared clonotypes between healthy human individuals. TCRdb's copy holds only in-frame clones and misses some; the assay was immunoSEQ multiplex PCR. The repertoire consists of roughly 1.5 million clones, with around 98% occurring once and the leading ten covering about 0.4%. Material for sequencing was naive CD4+ T cells sorted from blood. The receptors come from a man aged 25-45 years in good health. The CDR3 runs from the conserved cysteine through the conserved F or W. The D gene is left open where the match is weak. Clone sizes are given selectively: once, few, many, or a class where the clone is expanded.

>few|TRBJ1-1|TRBD1|TRBV7-6
TGTGCCAGCAGCTTAGGAGCAGGGGGAAGGGCTGAAGCTTTCTTT
CASSLGAGGRAEAFF
>.|TRBJ2-3|TRBD1|TRBV7-3
TGTGCCAGCAGCACACAGGGGGCTGGGCAGTATTTT
CASSTQGAGQYF
>.|TRBJ2-3|TRBD1|TRBV7-7
TGTGCCAGCAGCTTGACAGGGGGCACAGATACGCAGTATTTT
CASSLTGGTDTQYF
>.|TRBJ2-1|.|TRBV9
TGTGCCAGCAGCGTAGAATGGGCCGACAATGAGCAGTTCTTC
CASSVEWADNEQFF
>.|TRBJ2-7|TRBD1|TRBV5-1
TGCGCCAGCAGCCCGCGGGGACAGGGTTCCTACGAGCAGTACTTC
CASSPRGQGSYEQYF
>.|TRBJ1-2|TRBD1|TRBV5-4
TGTGCCAGCAGCGAAACCCTGGACAGGGAGAACGGCTACACCTTC
CASSETLDRENGYTF
>once|TRBJ1-5|.|TRBV10-3
TGTGCCATCAGTGAGTCAGGGCAGGGCCTACCTAATCAGCCCCAGCATTTT
CAISESGQGLPNQPQHF
>.|TRBJ2-7|.|TRBV28
TGTGCCAGCATCCCACAAAGGGGCTACTCCTACGAGCAGTACTTC
CASIPQRGYSYEQYF
>.|TRBJ1-4|.|TRBV2
TGTGCCAGCAGTGTGGTTAGGAGGGATGAAAAACTGTTTTTT
CASSVVRRDEKLFF
>.|TRBJ2-7|.|TRBV9
TGTGCCAGCAGCGTTAGGTACGGATTGGGGGAGCAGTACTTC
CASSVRYGLGEQYF
>.|TRBJ1-5|TRBD1|TRBV18
TGTGCCAGCCACAACAGGGGGCAAGGTCAGCCCCAGCATTTT
CASHNRGQGQPQHF
>.|TRBJ2-3|.|TRBV29-1
TGCAGCGTGGCAGGGGACTTTGAAGATACGCAGTATTTT
CSVAGDFEDTQYF
>.|TRBJ1-1|TRBD1|TRBV9
TGTGCCAGCAGAAAAGGGACAGGGGGCGCGATGAACACTGAAGCTTTCTTT
CASRKGTGGAMNTEAFF
>.|TRBJ1-2|.|TRBV6-6
TGTGCCAGCAGTTACGGAGGTCTTACGAACTATGGCTACACCTTC
CASSYGGLTNYGYTF
>.|TRBJ2-2|.|TRBV7-9
TGTGCCAGCAGCCCGCCAGGGTTGGACACCGGGGAGCTGTTTTTT
CASSPPGLDTGELFF
>.|TRBJ1-4|.|TRBV9
TGTGCCAGCAGCGTCCGGACGTATCCAAATGAAAAACTGTTTTTT
CASSVRTYPNEKLFF
>.|TRBJ1-1|.|TRBV7-9
TGTGCCAGCAGCCCAACCCCAGGGCCATTGGGGACTGAAGCTTTCTTT
CASSPTPGPLGTEAFF
>once|TRBJ2-1|.|TRBV7-2
TGTGCCAGCAGCTTAGGTGCTAGCTCCCCGGGGTACAATGAGCAGTTCTTC
CASSLGASSPGYNEQFF
>.|TRBJ2-7|TRBD2|TRBV2
TGTGCCAGCACATTTCTAGCGGCTCCCTACGAGCAGTACTTC
CASTFLAAPYEQYF
>.|TRBJ2-1|TRBD2|TRBV19
TGTGCCAGTAGTATTCAGAGCGGGATGAACAATGAGCAGTTCTTC
CASSIQSGMNNEQFF
>.|TRBJ1-4|TRBD1|TRBV29-1
TGCAGCGTCCTTCTTAGACAGGGGCGAGGTGAAAAACTGTTTTTT
CSVLLRQGRGEKLFF
>.|TRBJ2-2|.|TRBV9
TGTGCCAGCAGCATCCGAAGGGTGGCGGGCACCGGGGAGCTGTTTTTT
CASSIRRVAGTGELFF
>.|TRBJ2-3|TRBD1|TRBV10-1
TGCGCCAGCAGTGATAGGACAGGGTTTGGCACAGATACGCAGTATTTT
CASSDRTGFGTDTQYF
>.|TRBJ1-5|.|TRBV19
TGTGCCAGTAGTATAGATCTATATCAGCCCCAGCATTTT
CASSIDLYQPQHF
>.|TRBJ1-5|.|TRBV19
TGTGCCAGTAGTCCCTCGTCCGCGACAAGCGGTCAGCCCCAGCATTTT
CASSPSSATSGQPQHF
>.|TRBJ2-1|TRBD2|TRBV7-3
TGTGCCAGCAGCTTACCAGCGGGAGTGCGTGATGAGCAGTTCTTC
CASSLPAGVRDEQFF
>.|TRBJ2-7|TRBD2|TRBV5-1
TGCGCCAGCAGCTTACGACTAGCGGTGCTCTCCTACGAGCAGTACTTC
CASSLRLAVLSYEQYF
>.|TRBJ1-1|.|TRBV5-1
TGCGCCAGCAGAGATACAGGGTCGAACACTGAAGCTTTCTTT
CASRDTGSNTEAFF
>.|TRBJ2-7|.|TRBV5-1
TGCGCCAGCAGCTTGGGTTCTCTAAAGGGATACGAGCAGTACTTC
CASSLGSLKGYEQYF
>.|TRBJ2-7|TRBD2|TRBV14
TGTGCCAGCAGCCAAATTGGTGGGGGAGGGTACGAGCAGTACTTC
CASSQIGGGGYEQYF
>.|TRBJ2-7|TRBD1|TRBV7-9
TGTGCCAGCACCGTAACCCGGGGGACAGGCTCCTACGAGCAGTACTTC
CASTVTRGTGSYEQYF
>.|TRBJ2-7|.|TRBV19
TGTGCCAGTAGTGTTGTAGGTGCTTCCTACGAGCAGTACTTC
CASSVVGASYEQYF
>.|TRBJ1-5|TRBD1|TRBV15
TGTGCCACCAGCCCTGCCGGGACAGGGGTAAATCAGCCCCAGCATTTT
CATSPAGTGVNQPQHF
>.|TRBJ1-3|TRBD1|TRBV9
TGTGCCAGCAGCGCCAGGAGGGGGACAGAGAGAAACACCATATATTTT
CASSARRGTERNTIYF
>.|TRBJ2-3|.|TRBV7-6
TGTGCCAGCAGCTTAAAGGCTAGCCCTAGCACAGATACGCAGTATTTT
CASSLKASPSTDTQYF
>.|TRBJ2-7|.|TRBV5-6
TGTGCCAGCAGCTTGGGGGCCCGCCTCTCCTACGAGCAGTACTTC
CASSLGARLSYEQYF
>.|TRBJ1-5|.|TRBV28
TGTGCCAGCAGTTTATTGTCGGGTAGCAATCAGCCCCAGCATTTT
CASSLLSGSNQPQHF
>.|TRBJ2-5|TRBD2|TRBV7-7
TGTGCCAGCAGCTTGGACGGGACTACGGAGACCCAGTACTTC
CASSLDGTTETQYF
>.|TRBJ2-2|TRBD2|TRBV5-1
TGCGCCAGCAGCCCCGGTTTAGCGGGAGGAACCGGGGAGCTGTTTTTT
CASSPGLAGGTGELFF
>.|TRBJ2-1|.|TRBV7-9
TGTGCCAGCTCGCTACAGCCACGTGCCCACAATGAGCAGTTCTTC
CASSLQPRAHNEQFF
>.|TRBJ1-4|TRBD1|TRBV5-1
TGCGCCAGCAGCTTCGGACAGGGGGTGTTTTCCGAAAAACTGTTTTTT
CASSFGQGVFSEKLFF
>once|TRBJ2-2|TRBD1|TRBV4-1
TGCGCCAGCAGCCAGGACGGACAGGGATTTATCGGGGAGCTGTTTTTT
CASSQDGQGFIGELFF
>.|TRBJ2-7|TRBD1|TRBV7-8
TGTGCCAGCAGCATAGACAGGGTAGTCCACGAGCAGTACTTC
CASSIDRVVHEQYF
>.|TRBJ2-1|.|TRBV11-3
TGTGCCAGCAGCTTAGTGAGGAACAATGAGCAGTTCTTC
CASSLVRNNEQFF
>.|TRBJ2-7|.|TRBV6-1
TGTGCCAGCAGTGGGGAGCCCCCTCGACTCGAGCAGTACTTC
CASSGEPPRLEQYF
>.|TRBJ2-3|.|TRBV5-1
TGCGCCAGCGGTGTGATTCCGGCCACAGATACGCAGTATTTT
CASGVIPATDTQYF
>.|TRBJ2-7|TRBD1|TRBV7-6
TGTGCCAGCAGCTTAGCGACAGGGTACGAGCAGTACTTC
CASSLATGYEQYF
>.|TRBJ1-3|.|TRBV28
TGTGCCAGCAGTTTTAGGACGCGAGTCTCTGGAAACACCATATATTTT
CASSFRTRVSGNTIYF
>.|TRBJ2-7|.|TRBV7-2
TGTGCCAGCAGCCCGCAGACGGGGGGCCTCGACGAGCAGTACTTC
CASSPQTGGLDEQYF
>.|TRBJ1-2|TRBD1|TRBV6-5
TGTGCCAGCAGTATACAGGGGGCTAGTGGCTACACCTTC
CASSIQGASGYTF
>.|TRBJ2-7|TRBD1|TRBV6-5
TGTGCCAGCAGTTACTCCGGGGACAGGGTTTACGAGCAGTACTTC
CASSYSGDRVYEQYF
>.|TRBJ2-5|.|TRBV12-5
TGTGCTAGTGGTTTGATAGGAGATAGGGAGACCCAGTACTTC
CASGLIGDRETQYF
>.|TRBJ2-1|.|TRBV5-1
TGCGCCAGCAGCCCCGGATCCCAGGGGGGGGAGCAGTTCTTC
CASSPGSQGGEQFF
>.|TRBJ2-1|TRBD1|TRBV7-2
TGTGCCAGCACCTTGGACAGGGCCCACAATGAGCAGTTCTTC
CASTLDRAHNEQFF
>.|TRBJ2-1|.|TRBV6-5
TGTGCCAGCAGTTCGCCAGGGTTCAATGAGCAGTTCTTC
CASSSPGFNEQFF
>.|TRBJ2-5|.|TRBV7-6
TGTGCCAGCAGCTTGGGCCAGGGCATTTTGGGAGAGACCCAGTACTTC
CASSLGQGILGETQYF
>.|TRBJ1-5|.|TRBV2
TGTGCCAGCACAGACAATAATCAGCCCCAGCATTTT
CASTDNNQPQHF
>.|TRBJ2-2|.|TRBV11-2
TGTGCCAGCAGCCGACAGGTCACCGGGGAGCTGTTTTTT
CASSRQVTGELFF
>.|TRBJ1-5|TRBD1|TRBV7-6
TGTGCCAGCAGCCTCCTGCCTTACCGGGACAGCAAAAATCAGCCCCAGCATTTT
CASSLLPYRDSKNQPQHF
>.|TRBJ2-3|.|TRBV11-1
TGTGCCAGCAGCTTTAGACGGACCCTTACAGATACGCAGTATTTT
CASSFRRTLTDTQYF